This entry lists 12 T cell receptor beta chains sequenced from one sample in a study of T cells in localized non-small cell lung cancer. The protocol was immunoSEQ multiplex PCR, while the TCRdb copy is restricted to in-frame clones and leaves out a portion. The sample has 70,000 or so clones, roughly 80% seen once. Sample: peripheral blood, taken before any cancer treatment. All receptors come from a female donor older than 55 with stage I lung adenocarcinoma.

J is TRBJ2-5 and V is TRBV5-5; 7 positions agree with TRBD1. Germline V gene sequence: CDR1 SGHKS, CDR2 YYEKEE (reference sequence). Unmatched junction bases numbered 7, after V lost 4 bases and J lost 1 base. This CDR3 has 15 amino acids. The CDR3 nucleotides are TGTGCCAGCAGCCTAGACAGGGCTACCCAAGAGACCCAGTACTTC. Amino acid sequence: CASSLDRATQETQYF.

The CDR3 protein is CASRSGTSGIPETQYF. CDR3 bases: TGCGCCAGCAGATCCGGGACTAGCGGGATCCCAGAGACCCAGTACTTC. The V and J genes are TRBV5-1 and TRBJ2-5; 13 nucleotides agree with TRBD2. The germline gives CDR1 SGHRS, CDR2 YFSETQ. V dropped 5 bases and J dropped 4; count of bases not matched to a gene: 8. The length of the CDR3 is 16 residues.

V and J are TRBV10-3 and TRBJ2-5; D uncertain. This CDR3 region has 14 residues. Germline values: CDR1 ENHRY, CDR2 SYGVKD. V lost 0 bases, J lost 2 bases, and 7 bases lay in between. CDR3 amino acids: CAISESSQQETQYF. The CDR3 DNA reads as TGTGCCATCAGTGAGTCATCCCAGCAAGAGACCCAGTACTTC.

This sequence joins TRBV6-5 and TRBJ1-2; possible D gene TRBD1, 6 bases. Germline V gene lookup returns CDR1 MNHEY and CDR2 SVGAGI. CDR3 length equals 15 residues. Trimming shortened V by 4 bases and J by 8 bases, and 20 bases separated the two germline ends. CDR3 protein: CASSSDRQQTRGYTF. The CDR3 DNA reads TGTGCCAGCAGTTCCGACAGGCAACAAACTAGGGGCTACACCTTC.

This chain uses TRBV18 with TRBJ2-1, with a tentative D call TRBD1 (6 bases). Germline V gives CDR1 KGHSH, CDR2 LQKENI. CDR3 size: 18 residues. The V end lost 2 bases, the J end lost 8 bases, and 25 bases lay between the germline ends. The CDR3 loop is CASSPFTGHVFGGDEQFF. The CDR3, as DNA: TGTGCCAGCTCACCATTTACGGGACACGTATTCGGTGGCGATGAGCAGTTCTTC.

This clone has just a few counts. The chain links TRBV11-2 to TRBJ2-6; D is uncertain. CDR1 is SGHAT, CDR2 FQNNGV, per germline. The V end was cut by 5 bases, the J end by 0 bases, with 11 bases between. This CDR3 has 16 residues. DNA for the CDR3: TGTGCCAGCAGCCCAGGACCGAGCTCTGGGGCCAACGTCCTGACTTTC. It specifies CASSPGPSSGANVLTF.

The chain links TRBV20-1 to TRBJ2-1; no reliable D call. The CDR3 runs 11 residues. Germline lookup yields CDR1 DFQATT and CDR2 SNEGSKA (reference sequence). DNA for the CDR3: TGCAGCGCACTCATAAACAATGAGCAGTTCTTC. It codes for CSALINNEQFF.

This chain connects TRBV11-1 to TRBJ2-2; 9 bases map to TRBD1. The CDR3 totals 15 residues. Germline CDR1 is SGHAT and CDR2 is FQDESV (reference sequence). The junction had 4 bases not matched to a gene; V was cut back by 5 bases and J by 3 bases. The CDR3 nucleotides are TGTGCCAGCAGCGCCGGGACAGGGCACACCGGGGAGCTGTTTTTT. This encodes CASSAGTGHTGELFF.

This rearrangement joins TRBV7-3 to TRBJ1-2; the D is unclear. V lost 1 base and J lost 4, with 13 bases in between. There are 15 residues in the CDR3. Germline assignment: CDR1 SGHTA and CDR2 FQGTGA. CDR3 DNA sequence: TGTGCCAGCAGCTTAAACCCAGCTAACTCCTATGGCTACACCTTC. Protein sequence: CASSLNPANSYGYTF.

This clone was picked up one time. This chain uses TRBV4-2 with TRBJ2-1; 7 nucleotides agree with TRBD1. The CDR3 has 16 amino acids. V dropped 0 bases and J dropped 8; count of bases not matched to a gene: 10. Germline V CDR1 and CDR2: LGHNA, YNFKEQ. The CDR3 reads CASSQDLVGGRDEQFF. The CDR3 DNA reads TGTGCCAGCAGCCAAGATCTTGTAGGGGGCAGGGATGAGCAGTTCTTC.

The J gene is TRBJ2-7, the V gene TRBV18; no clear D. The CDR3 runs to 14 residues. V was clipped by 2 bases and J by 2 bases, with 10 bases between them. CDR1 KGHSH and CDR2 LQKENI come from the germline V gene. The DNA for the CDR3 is TGTGCCAGCTCACCAGGTCTGGGGACCTACGAGCAGTACTTC. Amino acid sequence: CASSPGLGTYEQYF.

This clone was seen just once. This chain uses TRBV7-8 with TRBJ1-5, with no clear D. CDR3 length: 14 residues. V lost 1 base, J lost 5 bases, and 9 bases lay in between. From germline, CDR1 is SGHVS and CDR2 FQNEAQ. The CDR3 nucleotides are TGTGCCAGCAGCTTAGGGGCAGGTTATCAGCCCCAGCATTTT. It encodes CASSLGAGYQPQHF.